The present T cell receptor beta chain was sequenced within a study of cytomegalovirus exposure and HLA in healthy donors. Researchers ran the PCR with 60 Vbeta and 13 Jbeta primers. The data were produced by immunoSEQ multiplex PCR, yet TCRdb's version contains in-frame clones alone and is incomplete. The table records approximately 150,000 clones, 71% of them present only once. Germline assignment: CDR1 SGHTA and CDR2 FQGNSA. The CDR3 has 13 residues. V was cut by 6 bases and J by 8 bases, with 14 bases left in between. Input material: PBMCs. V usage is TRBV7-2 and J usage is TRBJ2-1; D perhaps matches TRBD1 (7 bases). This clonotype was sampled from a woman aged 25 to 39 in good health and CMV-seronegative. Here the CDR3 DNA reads TGTGCCAGCAGTTTAACAGGGGAGGATGAGCAGTTCTTC. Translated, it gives CASSLTGEDEQFF. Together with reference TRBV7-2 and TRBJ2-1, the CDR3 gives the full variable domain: GAGVSQSPSNKVTEKGKDVELRCDPISGHTALYWYRQSLGQGLEFLIYFQGNSAPDKSGLPSDRFSAERTGGSVSTLTIQRTQQEDSAVYLCASSLTGEDEQFFGPGTRLTVL.